Detailed here is one T cell receptor beta chain. The data were taken from a study of blood T cell repertoires in COVID-19. Study in general: Acute and convalescent COVID-19 samples came from the United States, Italy and Spain. T cells, B-cell-depleted T cells, or PBMCs supplied cDNA or gDNA.

Germline assignment: CDR1 SGHVS and CDR2 FQNEAQ. This CDR3 comprises 14 residues. The V and J ends lost 5 bases and 4 bases respectively, with 11 bases between them. Authors' data handling: Reference gene primer amplification gave estimated nucleated cell counts. Assay used: immunoSEQ multiplex PCR; TCRdb lists only in-frame clones, some missing. V and J calls and clone size are those listed in that table; D and trimming were worked out from the DNA. The sample has 100,000 to 150,000 clones, roughly four fifths seen once. The sequencing sample was made of peripheral blood. The gene calls are TRBV7-8 and TRBJ2-2; no clear D gene. The receptor was isolated from a man in his fifties or sixties with acute or convalescent COVID-19. CDR3 region: CASSPTWLTGELFF. For the CDR3, the DNA is TGTGCCAGCAGCCCCACATGGCTCACCGGGGAGCTGTTTTTT.